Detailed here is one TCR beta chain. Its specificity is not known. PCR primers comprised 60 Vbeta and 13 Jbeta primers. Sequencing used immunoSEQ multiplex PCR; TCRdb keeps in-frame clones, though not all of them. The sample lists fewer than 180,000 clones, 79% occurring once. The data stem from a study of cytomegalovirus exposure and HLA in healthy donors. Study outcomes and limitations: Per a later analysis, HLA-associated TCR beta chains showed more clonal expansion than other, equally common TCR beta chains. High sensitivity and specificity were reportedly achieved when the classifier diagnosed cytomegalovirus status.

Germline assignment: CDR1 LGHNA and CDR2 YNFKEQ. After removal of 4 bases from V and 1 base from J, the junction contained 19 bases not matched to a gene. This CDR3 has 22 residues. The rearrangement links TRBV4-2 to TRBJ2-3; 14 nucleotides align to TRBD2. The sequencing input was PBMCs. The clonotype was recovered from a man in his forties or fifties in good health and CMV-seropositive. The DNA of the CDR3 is TGTGCCAGCAGCCCCATTTGGAAGACAGAGACTAGCGGGAGGGATCGCACAGATACGCAGTATTTT. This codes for CASSPIWKTETSGRDRTDTQYF.